This note documents a single T cell receptor (beta chain) sequence. This sample was taken from a study of blood T cell repertoires in COVID-19. Study context: COVID-19 samples collected from the United States, Italy and Spain covered acute and convalescent phases.

Looked up from germline, CDR1 is MNHEY and CDR2 is SVGAGI. The CDR3 contains 15 residues. V lost 5 bases and J 7 bases, leaving 18 bases between the germline ends. In the study's own analysis: By means of reference gene primer amplification, nucleated cell counts were estimated. Only in-frame clones appear in the TCRdb table, and some are missing; sequencing was by immunoSEQ multiplex PCR. The V and J calls and clone size are taken from that table; D and trimming were inferred from the DNA. Of around 300,000 clones detected, 80% to 90% appear once; the ten largest clones hold over 4%. Clinical history as reported by participants underpinned cohort assignment. The study counted Cohort 3 donors as recovered given two negative PCRs, clearance, or symptom resolution.

The J gene is TRBJ2-1, the V gene TRBV6-5; D is undetermined. This clonotype was obtained from a woman in her thirties who had recovered from COVID-19. Input material: PBMCs or T cells enriched from blood (not recorded which). The CDR3 region is CASSRGSLSENEQFF. The CDR3 DNA sequence: TGTGCCAGCAGTCGCGGCAGTCTATCGGAGAATGAGCAGTTCTTC.